The 18 T cell receptor beta chains below come from one sample, sequenced in a study of naive and memory T cell subsets. The beta constant-region primer was an equimolar mix of two oligonucleotides covering TRBC1 and TRBC2. Four rounds of PCR amplified the ligated cDNA using nested alpha and beta constant-region primers plus SP2. TCRdb reprocessed the UMI-ligation and nested PCR reads with MiXCR, giving one entry per CDR3 protein. The table shows tens of thousands of distinct CDR3 sequences, with about 8.2% occurring only once. Material for sequencing was naive CD8+ T cells from blood. Every receptor here comes from a human donor in good health.

J is TRBJ2-7 and V is TRBV7-2; 8 bases map to TRBD1. V dropped 1 base and J dropped 6; count of bases not matched to a gene: 11. The CDR3 is 16 residues long. Germline CDR1 is SGHTA and CDR2 is FQGNSA. CDR3 protein: CASSLVRQGFGGEQYF. CDR3 coding DNA: TGTGCCAGCAGCTTAGTTCGACAGGGGTTCGGAGGCGAGCAGTACTTC. Supplemented by reference TRBV7-2 and TRBJ2-7, the full variable domain reads GAGVSQSPSNKVTEKGKDVELRCDPISGHTALYWYRQSLGQGLEFLIYFQGNSAPDKSGLPSDRFSAERTGGSVSTLTIQRTQQEDSAVYLCASSLVRQGFGGEQYFGPGTRLTVT.

This clonotype has more than one count but fewer than ten. The chain employs TRBV11-2 and TRBJ2-1, with a tentative D call TRBD2 (5 bases). The ends were cut back, 10 bases at V and 4 bases at J, with 20 bases in the middle. This CDR3 has 15 amino acids. CDR1 and CDR2 from the germline V gene are SGHAT and FQNNGV. The CDR3 protein is CATTTGGGRYNEQFF. In DNA, the CDR3 is TGTGCCACCACAACCGGCGGCGGGCGGTACAATGAGCAGTTCTTC.

This clonotype was recorded many times. The V gene is TRBV13, the J gene TRBJ2-7; possibly TRBD2 for D (5 bases). Germline V gives CDR1 PRHDT, CDR2 FYEKMQ (reference sequence). V gave up 5 bases and J gave up 0 bases, with 11 bases separating them. The CDR3 is 14 residues long. The CDR3 DNA sequence: TGTGCCAGCAGCGCAGGCCGGGGCTCCTACGAGCAGTACTTC. Translation: CASSAGRGSYEQYF.

This rearrangement joins TRBV29-1 to TRBJ2-2, with D perhaps TRBD1 (5 bases). The V end lost 4 bases, the J end lost 6 bases, and 12 bases lay between the germline ends. The germline CDR1 and CDR2 sequences are SQVTM and ANQGSEA. CDR3 length: 13 amino acids. The CDR3 spells CSVGQSLPGELFF. CDR3 DNA: TGCAGCGTTGGACAGTCGCTCCCCGGGGAGCTGTTTTTT.

This clonotype has a handful of counts. CDR3 region: CASSSRGTGGRQPQHF. CDR3 DNA sequence: TGTGCCAGCAGCTCCCGGGGGACAGGGGGCCGGCAGCCCCAGCATTTT. The chain is built from TRBV13 and TRBJ1-5, with 12 bases matching TRBD1. The CDR3 contains 16 residues. Germline-derived CDR1 and CDR2 are PRHDT and FYEKMQ (reference sequence). V gave up 4 bases and J gave up 7 bases; unmatched junction bases: 8.

This clonotype was recorded at least ten times. This chain uses TRBV10-3 with TRBJ2-3, with TRBD2 matching 9 bases. The CDR3 length is 19 residues. The germline gives CDR1 ENHRY, CDR2 SYGVKD. J gave up 2 bases and V 0 bases, and 12 bases lay outside the gene matches. The CDR3 protein is CAISESMGASGRPTDTQYF. CDR3 in DNA: TGTGCCATCAGTGAGTCGATGGGGGCCAGCGGGAGGCCCACAGATACGCAGTATTTT.

This clonotype appeared many times. The rearrangement uses TRBV29-1 and TRBJ1-2, with TRBD1 matching over 7 bases. The germline CDR1 and CDR2 sequences are SQVTM and ANQGSEA. V lost 5 bases to trimming and J lost 3 bases; unmatched junction nucleotides: 6. The length of the CDR3 is 13 residues. The DNA of the CDR3 is TGCAGCGTTATGACAGGGATGGACTATGGCTACACCTTC. It specifies CSVMTGMDYGYTF.

This clonotype has more than one count but fewer than ten. This chain joins TRBV27 and TRBJ1-2, with D unresolved. V lost 2 bases, J lost 3 bases, and 10 bases lay in between. Germline CDR1 is MNHEY and CDR2 is SMNVEV (reference sequence). This CDR3 spans 14 amino acids. For the CDR3, the DNA is TGTGCCAGCAGTTTAACTGTGCGACACTATGGCTACACCTTC. Amino acid sequence: CASSLTVRHYGYTF.

The chain links TRBV5-5 to TRBJ1-1; D uncertain. CDR3 length equals 13 residues. Germline CDR1 is SGHKS and CDR2 is YYEKEE (reference sequence). V dropped 2 bases and J dropped 3 bases, with 8 bases sitting between them. CDR3 protein: CASSFYWDTEAFF. As DNA, the CDR3 is TGTGCCAGCAGCTTTTATTGGGACACTGAAGCTTTCTTT.

The chain combines TRBV7-2 with TRBJ1-5; D ambiguous. Germline assignment: CDR1 SGHTA and CDR2 FQGNSA. The V end was cut by 4 bases, the J end by 5 bases, with 9 bases between. This CDR3 is 13 amino acids long. The CDR3 region is CASSSALDQPQHF. CDR3 DNA sequence: TGTGCCAGCAGCTCCGCGCTGGATCAGCCCCAGCATTTT.

This clonotype was detected many times. This chain joins TRBV2 and TRBJ2-7; 8 positions agree with TRBD1. The V segment lost 5 bases and the J segment 4 bases; nucleotides outside the gene matches: 13. Germline CDR1 is SNHLY and CDR2 is FYNNEI. There are 16 residues in the CDR3. The CDR3 bases are TGTGCCAGCAGTCAACTATCCGGGACAGGAGGATACGAGCAGTACTTC. Translating gives CASSQLSGTGGYEQYF.

This clonotype was recorded a few times. V usage is TRBV7-7 and J usage is TRBJ2-7; 7 bases match TRBD1. This CDR3 is built from 15 residues. The V and J ends lost 5 bases and 7 bases, in that order; junction bases with no gene match: 14. Germline V gene lookup returns CDR1 SSHAT and CDR2 FNYEAQ (reference sequence). The CDR3 DNA sequence: TGTGCCAGCAGCCGCCGACAGGGCATCTGGGGTGAGCAGTACTTC. Translating gives CASSRRQGIWGEQYF.

This clonotype was seen more than once but under ten times. The genes are TRBV7-8 and TRBJ2-3; 8 nucleotides agree with TRBD2. The length of the CDR3 is 17 residues. The junction had 9 bases not matched to a gene; V was cut back by 4 bases and J by 0 bases. Germline V gene data show CDR1 as SGHVS and CDR2 as FQNEAQ. The CDR3 loop is CASSSPGSGVSTDTQYF. The CDR3 coding sequence is TGTGCCAGCAGCTCCCCCGGTAGCGGGGTTAGCACAGATACGCAGTATTTT.

This clonotype was detected a few times. The V and J genes are TRBV7-8 and TRBJ2-1; 7 bases agree with TRBD2. The CDR3 runs to 16 residues. Germline CDR1 SGHVS, CDR2 FQNEAQ. Germline trimming cut 5 bases from V and 2 bases from J; bases unmatched to any gene: 9. CDR3 nucleotides: TGTGCCAGCAGCCATAACCCTCTAGCGGCCTACAATGAGCAGTTCTTC. Protein: CASSHNPLAAYNEQFF.

The rearrangement uses TRBV9 and TRBJ2-2; tentative D call: TRBD1 (6 bases). The V end lost 4 bases, the J end lost 1 base, and 20 bases lay between the germline ends. CDR1 and CDR2 (germline): SGDLS, YYNGEE. The CDR3 extends over 18 amino acids. The CDR3 protein is CASSRRGEAGENTGELFF. In DNA, the CDR3 is TGTGCCAGCAGCCGTAGAGGAGAGGCAGGGGAGAACACCGGGGAGCTGTTTTTT. The full variable domain, completed using reference TRBV9 and TRBJ2-2, is DSGVTQTPKHLITATGQRVTLRCSPRSGDLSVYWYQQSLDQGLQFLIQYYNGEERAKGNILERFSAQQFPDLHSELNLSSLELGDSALYFCASSRRGEAGENTGELFFGEGSRLTVL.

This clonotype was found many times. The J gene is TRBJ2-1, the V gene TRBV29-1; D gene ambiguous. V dropped 0 bases and J dropped 0 bases, with 9 bases sitting between them. Germline CDR1 and CDR2: SQVTM and ANQGSEA. This CDR3 has 15 amino acids. The CDR3 nucleotides are TGCAGCGTTGAAGATCGGTACAACTCCTACAATGAGCAGTTCTTC. Translating it yields CSVEDRYNSYNEQFF.

DNA for the CDR3: TGCGCCAGCAGCCAAGATTGGCGCGGGGCCAACGTCCTGACTTTC. Protein: CASSQDWRGANVLTF. The gene calls are TRBV4-1 and TRBJ2-6; D gene unclear. Trimming took 0 bases from V and 4 from J, leaving 7 bases between them. Germline values: CDR1 MGHRA, CDR2 YSYEKL. CDR3 length: 15 residues.

This chain joins TRBV5-1 and TRBJ2-1; TRBD2 matches at 8 bases. This CDR3 region has 16 residues. Germline V gene data show CDR1 as SGHRS and CDR2 as YFSETQ. Trimming removed 1 base from V and 2 bases from J; junction bases left unmatched: 5. Here the CDR3 reads CASSLFRTSPYNEQFF. The CDR3 coding sequence is TGCGCCAGCAGCTTGTTTAGGACTAGCCCCTACAATGAGCAGTTCTTC.